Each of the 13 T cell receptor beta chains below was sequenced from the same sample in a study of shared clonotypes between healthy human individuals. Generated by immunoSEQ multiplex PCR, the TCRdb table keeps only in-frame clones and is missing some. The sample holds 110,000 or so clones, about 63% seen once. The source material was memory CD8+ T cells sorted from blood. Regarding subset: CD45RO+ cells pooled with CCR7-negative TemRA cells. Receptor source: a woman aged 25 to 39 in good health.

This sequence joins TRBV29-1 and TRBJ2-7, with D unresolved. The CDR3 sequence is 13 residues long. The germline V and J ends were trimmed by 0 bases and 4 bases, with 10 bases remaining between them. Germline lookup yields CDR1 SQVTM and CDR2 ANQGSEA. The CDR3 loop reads CSVEDTLGYEQYF. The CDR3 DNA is TGCAGCGTTGAAGATACCCTTGGTTACGAGCAGTACTTC.

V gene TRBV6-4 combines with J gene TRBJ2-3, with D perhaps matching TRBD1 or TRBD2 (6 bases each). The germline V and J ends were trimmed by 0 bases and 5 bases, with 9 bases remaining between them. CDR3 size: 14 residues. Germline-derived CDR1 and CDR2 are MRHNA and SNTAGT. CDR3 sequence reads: CASSDSKGGDTQYF. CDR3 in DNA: TGTGCCAGCAGTGACTCGAAGGGGGGAGATACGCAGTATTTT.

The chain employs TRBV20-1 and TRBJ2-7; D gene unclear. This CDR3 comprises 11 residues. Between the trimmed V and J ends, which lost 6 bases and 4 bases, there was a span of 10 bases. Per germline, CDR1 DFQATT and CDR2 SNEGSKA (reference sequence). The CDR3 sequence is CSATAAYEQYF. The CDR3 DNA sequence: TGCAGTGCGACGGCCGCGTACGAGCAGTACTTC.

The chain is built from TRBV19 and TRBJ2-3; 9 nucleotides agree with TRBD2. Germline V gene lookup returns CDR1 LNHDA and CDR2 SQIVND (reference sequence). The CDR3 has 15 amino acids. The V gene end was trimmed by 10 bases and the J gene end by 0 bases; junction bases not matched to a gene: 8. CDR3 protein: CATTTSGFSTDTQYF. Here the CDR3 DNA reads TGTGCCACAACCACTAGCGGGTTTAGCACAGATACGCAGTATTTT.

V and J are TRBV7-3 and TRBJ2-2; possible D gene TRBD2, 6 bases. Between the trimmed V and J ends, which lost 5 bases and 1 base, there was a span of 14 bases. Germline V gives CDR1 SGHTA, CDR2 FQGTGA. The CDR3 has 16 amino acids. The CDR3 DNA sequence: TGTGCCAGCAGCGACCGGGACTGGGGGAACACCGGGGAGCTGTTTTTT. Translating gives CASSDRDWGNTGELFF.

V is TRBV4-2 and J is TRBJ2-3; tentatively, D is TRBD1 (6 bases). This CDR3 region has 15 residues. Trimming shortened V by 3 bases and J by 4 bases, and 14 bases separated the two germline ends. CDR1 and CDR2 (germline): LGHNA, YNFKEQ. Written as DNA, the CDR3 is TGTGCCAGCAGCCAGGCAGGGGCTTTTCCAGATACGCAGTATTTT. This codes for CASSQAGAFPDTQYF.

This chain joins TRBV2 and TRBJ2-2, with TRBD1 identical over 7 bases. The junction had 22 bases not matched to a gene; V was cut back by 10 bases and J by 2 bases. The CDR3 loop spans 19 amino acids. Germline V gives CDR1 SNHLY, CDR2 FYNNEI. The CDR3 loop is CATQTDRPLPHLNTGELFF. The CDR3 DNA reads TGTGCCACCCAAACGGACAGGCCGTTACCCCATCTTAACACCGGGGAGCTGTTTTTT.

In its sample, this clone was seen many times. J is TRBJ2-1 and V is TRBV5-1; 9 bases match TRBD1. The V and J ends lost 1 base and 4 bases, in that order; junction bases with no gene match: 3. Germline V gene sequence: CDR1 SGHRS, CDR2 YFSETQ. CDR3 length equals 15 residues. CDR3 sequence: CASSLIGQGYNEQFF. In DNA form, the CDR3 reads TGCGCCAGCAGCTTGATTGGACAGGGGTACAATGAGCAGTTCTTC.

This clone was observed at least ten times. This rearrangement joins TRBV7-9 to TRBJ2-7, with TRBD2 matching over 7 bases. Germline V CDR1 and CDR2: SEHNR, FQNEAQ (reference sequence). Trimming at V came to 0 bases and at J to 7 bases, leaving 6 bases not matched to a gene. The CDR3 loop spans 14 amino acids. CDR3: CASSLAGGPGEQYF. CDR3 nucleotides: TGTGCCAGCAGCTTAGCGGGAGGGCCGGGAGAGCAGTACTTC.

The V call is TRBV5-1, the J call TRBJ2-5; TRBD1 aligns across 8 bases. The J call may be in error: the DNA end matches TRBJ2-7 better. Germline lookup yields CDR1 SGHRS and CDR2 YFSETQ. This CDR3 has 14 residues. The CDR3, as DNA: TGCGCCAGCAGTCCGGGACAGGAAACCTACGAGCAGTACTTC. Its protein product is CASSPGQETYEQYF.

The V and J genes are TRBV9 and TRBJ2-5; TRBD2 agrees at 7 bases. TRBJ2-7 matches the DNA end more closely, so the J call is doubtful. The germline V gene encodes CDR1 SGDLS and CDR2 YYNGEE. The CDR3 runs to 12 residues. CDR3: CASSAGGYEQYF. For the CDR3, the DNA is TGTGCCAGCAGCGCGGGGGGCTACGAGCAGTACTTC.

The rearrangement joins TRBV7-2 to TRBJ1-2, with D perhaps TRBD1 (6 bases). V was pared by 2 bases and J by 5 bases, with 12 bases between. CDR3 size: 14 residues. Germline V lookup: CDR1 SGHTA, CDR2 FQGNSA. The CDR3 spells CASSLRPGDYGYTF. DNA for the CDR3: TGTGCCAGCAGCTTAAGGCCAGGGGATTATGGCTACACCTTC. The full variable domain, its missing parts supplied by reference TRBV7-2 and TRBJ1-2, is GAGVSQSPSNKVTEKGKDVELRCDPISGHTALYWYRQSLGQGLEFLIYFQGNSAPDKSGLPSDRFSAERTGGSVSTLTIQRTQQEDSAVYLCASSLRPGDYGYTFGSGTRLTVV.

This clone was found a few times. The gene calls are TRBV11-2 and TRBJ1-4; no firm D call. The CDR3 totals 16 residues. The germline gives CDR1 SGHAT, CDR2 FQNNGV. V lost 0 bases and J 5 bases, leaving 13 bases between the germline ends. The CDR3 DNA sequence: TGTGCCAGCAGCTTAGAGGGGAGTTGGCAAAATGAAAAACTGTTTTTT. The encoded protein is CASSLEGSWQNEKLFF.